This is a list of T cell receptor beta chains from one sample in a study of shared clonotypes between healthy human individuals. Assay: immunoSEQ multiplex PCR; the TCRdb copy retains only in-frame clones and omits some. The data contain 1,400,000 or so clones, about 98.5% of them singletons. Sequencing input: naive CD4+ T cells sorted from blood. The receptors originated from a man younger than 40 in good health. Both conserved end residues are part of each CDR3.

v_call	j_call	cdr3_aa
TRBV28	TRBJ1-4	CASSATGGLEKLFF
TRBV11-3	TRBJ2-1	CASSPRDRGYNEQFF
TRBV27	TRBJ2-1	CASSPARDRNYNEQFF
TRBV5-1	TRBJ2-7	CASSQTGTGGGQYF
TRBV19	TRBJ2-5	CASGKFQETQYF
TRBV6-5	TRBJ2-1	CASTDRYTSYEQFF
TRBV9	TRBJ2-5	CASSPEGVYGTQYF
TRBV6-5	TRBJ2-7	CASRPDRGKAEQYF
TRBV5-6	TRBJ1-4	CASSLDGVGTEKLFF
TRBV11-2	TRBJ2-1	CASSLFDMDREFF
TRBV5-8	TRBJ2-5	CASSLFLGGIETQYF
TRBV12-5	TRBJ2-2	CASAQGIGELFF
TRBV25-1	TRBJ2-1	CASRGTGGLYNEQFF
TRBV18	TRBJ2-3	CASSPRGQAGDTQYF
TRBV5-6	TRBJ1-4	CASSLSSPSGMFF
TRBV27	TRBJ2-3	CASSPQLVSSTDTQYF
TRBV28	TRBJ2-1	CASTGPGQKQFF
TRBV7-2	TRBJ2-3	CASSLYRSTDTQYF
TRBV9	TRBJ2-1	CASSVRPEGDEQFF
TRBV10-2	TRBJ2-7	CASRTSGTKGVSYEQYF
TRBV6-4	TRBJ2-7	CASSDLKVACYEQYF
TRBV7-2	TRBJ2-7	CASSSLYEQYF
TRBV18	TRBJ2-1	CASSQQTKGNEQFF
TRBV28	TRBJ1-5	CASSPGPRNQPQHF
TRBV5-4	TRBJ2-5	CASSLRGFETQYF
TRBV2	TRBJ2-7	CASGGPGEEQYF
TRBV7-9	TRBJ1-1	CASSLTFGKNTEAFF
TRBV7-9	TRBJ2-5	CASSFPVGLQETQYF
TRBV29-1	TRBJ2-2	CSVAGRFTGELFF
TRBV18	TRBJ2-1	CASSLQAGVYNEQFF
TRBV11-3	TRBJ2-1	CASSSSGSYNEQFF
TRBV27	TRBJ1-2	CASSFRGFAYGYTF
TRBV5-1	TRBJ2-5	CASSSRDRAYF
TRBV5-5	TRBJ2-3	CASSLPGVARGDTQYF
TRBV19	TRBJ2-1	CASSLVGGTPYNEQFF
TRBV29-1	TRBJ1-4	CSVVTENEKLFF
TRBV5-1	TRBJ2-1	CASRTGVNEQFF
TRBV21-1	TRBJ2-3	CASSKPAGGPAESTDTQYF
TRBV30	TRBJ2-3	CARSGGSTDTQYF
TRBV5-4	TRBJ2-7	CASSLGGRRSYEQYF
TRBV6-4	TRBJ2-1	CASSAHSFGSGSGNEQFF
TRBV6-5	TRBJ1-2	CASSQTGGYGYTF
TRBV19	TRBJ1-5	CASTKGQGNNQPQHF
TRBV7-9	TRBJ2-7	CASSLARRPTIGEQYF
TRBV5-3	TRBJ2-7	CASPKALAGSYEQYF
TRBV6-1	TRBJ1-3	CASSEAQGFGSGNTIYF
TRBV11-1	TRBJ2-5	CASSFIQGEQETQYF
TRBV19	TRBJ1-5	CASSTGHPAQPQHF
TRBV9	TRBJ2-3	CASSVSGTSGNSQATQYF
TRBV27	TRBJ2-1	CASSSGTSGTRVF